These 21 T cell receptor beta chains originate from one sample sequenced in a study of T cells in Graves' hyperthyroidism and ophthalmopathy. Amplification yielded TCR beta CDR3 regions, with RNA transcripts as the source. Initially, a first-round RT-PCR of the TCR CDR3 employed the HTBI primer set. Via MiXCR, TCRdb re-called the multiplex PCR reads, giving one row per CDR3 protein. Of about 210,000 distinct CDR3 sequences listed, 17% are singletons. The specimen was blood. The receptors originated from a man between 50 and 59 years old with Graves' hyperthyroidism.

In its sample, this clonotype was seen a few times. V and J are TRBV25-1 and TRBJ2-3; tentatively, D is TRBD2 (5 bases). Trimming took off 3 bases at V and 1 base at J, with 14 bases between the two ends. Germline lookup yields CDR1 MGHDK and CDR2 SYGVNS. This CDR3 region has 16 residues. Here the CDR3 reads CASSEAAGAGTDTQYF. The CDR3 nucleotides are TGTGCCAGCAGTGAGGCGGCGGGCGCGGGCACAGATACGCAGTATTTT. Full variable domain (remainder filled in from reference TRBV25-1 and TRBJ2-3): EADIYQTPRYLVIGTGKKITLECSQTMGHDKMYWYQQDPGMELHLIHYSYGVNSTEKGDLSSESTVSRIRTEHFPLTLESARPSHTSQYLCASSEAAGAGTDTQYFGPGTRLTVL.

The sample holds many counts of this clonotype. V gene TRBV30 combines with J gene TRBJ1-1, with D possibly matching TRBD1 (6 bases). The germline V gene has CDR1 GTSNPN and CDR2 SVGIG (reference sequence). This CDR3 is 15 amino acids long. Between the trimmed V and J ends, which lost 1 base and 1 base, there was a span of 13 bases. DNA of the CDR3: TGTGCCTGGAGTGCCAAGGACAGAGAGAACACTGAAGCTTTCTTT. Translated, it gives CAWSAKDRENTEAFF.

The table lists this clonotype with many counts. The rearrangement uses TRBV20-1 and TRBJ2-1, with TRBD2 matching over 11 bases. Germline V gives CDR1 DFQATT, CDR2 SNEGSKA (reference sequence). The CDR3 has 14 amino acids. V dropped 0 bases and J dropped 10; count of bases not matched to a gene: 5. CDR3 DNA: TGCAGTGCTAGAGAAGAACTAGCGGGAGTCGAGCAGTTCTTC. It yields the protein CSAREELAGVEQFF.

In this sample, this clonotype turned up a few times. CDR3 DNA: TGTGCCAGCAGCTTAGTGCTAGCGGGAGGCGTCCAGTACTTC. Protein product: CASSLVLAGGVQYF. This chain uses TRBV7-2 with TRBJ2-5; 11 bases align to TRBD2. This CDR3 spans 14 amino acids. Germline V lookup: CDR1 SGHTA, CDR2 FQGNSA. The V segment lost 1 base and the J segment 10 bases; nucleotides outside the gene matches: 5.

This clonotype appeared many times. V is TRBV19 and J is TRBJ1-1; weak D call: TRBD1 (6 bases). The CDR3 sequence is 17 residues long. Germline V CDR1 and CDR2: LNHDA, SQIVND (reference sequence). V was cut by 0 bases and J by 3 bases, with 17 bases left in between. CDR3 residues: CASSIDPGRGSDTEAFF. Written as DNA, the CDR3 is TGTGCCAGTAGTATAGATCCTGGCAGGGGATCTGACACTGAAGCTTTCTTT.

This clonotype was observed a handful of times. V is TRBV6-2 or TRBV6-3 and J is TRBJ1-4; D unresolved. CDR1 is MNHEY and CDR2 is SVGEGT in the germline V gene. The length of the CDR3 is 14 residues. Trimming shortened V by 8 bases and J by 0 bases, and 10 bases separated the two germline ends. The CDR3 loop is CASGDTSTNEKLFF. The CDR3 DNA sequence: TGTGCCAGCGGAGACACGTCAACTAATGAAAAACTGTTTTTT.

This clonotype has at least ten counts. The rearrangement links TRBV12-3 or TRBV12-4 to TRBJ2-2; 7 bases match TRBD2. V shed 6 bases and J 6 bases; nucleotides not matched to a gene: 4. CDR3 length: 13 amino acids. Written as DNA, the CDR3 is TGTGCCAGCAGCCGAACTAGCGCCGGGGAGCTGTTTTTT. It specifies CASSRTSAGELFF.

The chain recombines TRBV7-2 with TRBJ2-4; the match to TRBD1 covers 10 bases. V gave up 5 bases and J gave up 8 bases; unmatched junction bases: 3. There are 13 residues in the CDR3. Germline CDR1 is SGHTA and CDR2 is FQGNSA. The CDR3, as DNA: TGTGCCAGCAGCAAGACAGGGGGCGACATTCAGTACTTC. It translates to CASSKTGGDIQYF.

This clonotype showed up just a few times. The chain has TRBV6-1 and TRBJ2-7, with 12 bases identical to TRBD2. Per the germline V gene, CDR1 is MNHNS and CDR2 is SASEGT. The CDR3 is 15 residues long. V was clipped by 5 bases and J by 3 bases; unmatched bases: 5. This CDR3 is CASSPGGLAGYEQYF. In nucleotides, the CDR3 is TGTGCCAGCAGTCCCGGGGGACTAGCGGGCTACGAGCAGTACTTC.

This clonotype appeared many times. This chain joins TRBV6-2 or TRBV6-3 and TRBJ2-1; either TRBD1 or TRBD2 may supply D (5 bases each). V dropped 0 bases and J dropped 4 bases, with 7 bases sitting between them. From germline, CDR1 is MNHEY and CDR2 SVGEGT. This CDR3 contains 14 residues. The CDR3 spells CASSYSGEYNEQFF. CDR3 sequence (DNA): TGTGCCAGCAGTTACTCGGGGGAATACAATGAGCAGTTCTTC.

This clonotype was picked up many times. The J gene is TRBJ2-5, the V gene TRBV10-3; D is perhaps TRBD1 or TRBD2 (5 bases each). There are 15 residues in the CDR3. Trimming shortened V by 5 bases and J by 5 bases, and 18 bases separated the two germline ends. In germline, CDR1 is ENHRY, CDR2 SYGVKD. The CDR3 loop is CAISQTQGRGETQYF. The CDR3 DNA sequence: TGTGCCATCAGTCAAACGCAGGGACGCGGCGAGACCCAGTACTTC.

This clonotype was observed a handful of times. The V gene is TRBV4-1, the J gene TRBJ2-2; TRBD2 matches 7 bases. The CDR3 has 18 amino acids. J was trimmed by 4 bases and V by 2 bases; bases with no gene match: 13. Per germline, CDR1 MGHRA and CDR2 YSYEKL. CDR3 sequence: CASSQKVDWREPTGELFF. The CDR3 bases are TGCGCCAGCAGCCAAAAAGTGGATTGGCGGGAGCCCACCGGGGAGCTGTTTTTT.

This clonotype has ten or more counts. The V and J genes are TRBV7-9 and TRBJ2-7; D unresolved. V gave up 5 bases and J gave up 2 bases, with 10 bases separating them. The CDR3 is made up of 13 amino acids. Looked up from germline, CDR1 is SEHNR and CDR2 is FQNEAQ (reference sequence). CDR3 sequence: CASSPPVPYEQYF. CDR3 nucleotide sequence: TGTGCCAGCAGCCCGCCTGTCCCCTACGAGCAGTACTTC.

Many counts were recorded for this clonotype. The V call is TRBV24-1, the J call TRBJ1-1; D is possibly TRBD1 (5 bases). From germline, CDR1 is KGHDR and CDR2 SFDVKD. The CDR3 is 13 residues long. Trimming took 3 bases from V and 7 from J, leaving 11 bases between them. DNA of the CDR3: TGTGCCACCAGTGATCCCAACGGGGGTGAAGCTTTCTTT. Protein product: CATSDPNGGEAFF.

This clonotype has a count of ten or more. One end of the junction varies from germline; a read error may be responsible. The chain combines TRBV5-1 with TRBJ2-2, with D perhaps TRBD2 (5 bases). The CDR3 spans 14 residues. Germline lookup yields CDR1 SGHRS and CDR2 YFSETQ. This CDR3 reads CASSPGSNTGELFF. The CDR3 DNA sequence: TGTGCCAGCTCACCGGGGTCGAACACCGGGGAGCTGTTTTTT.

This clonotype was counted a few times. The genes are TRBV7-9 and TRBJ2-7; 10 bases agree with TRBD1. The germline CDR1 and CDR2 sequences are SEHNR and FQNEAQ (reference sequence). CDR3 length: 15 amino acids. V was pared by 5 bases and J by 5 bases, with 9 bases of the junction left unmatched. This chain's CDR3 is CASSLGTGDMHEQYF. Written as DNA, the CDR3 is TGTGCCAGCAGCCTCGGGACAGGGGACATGCACGAGCAGTACTTC. Combining the CDR3 with reference TRBV7-9 and TRBJ2-7 gives the whole variable domain DTGVSQNPRHKITKRGQNVTFRCDPISEHNRLYWYRQTLGQGPEFLTYFQNEAQLEKSRLLSDRFSAERPKGSFSTLEIQRTEQGDSAMYLCASSLGTGDMHEQYFGPGTRLTVT.

This chain uses TRBV10-3 with TRBJ1-1; 11 nucleotides align to TRBD1. Germline values: CDR1 ENHRY, CDR2 SYGVKD. The ends lost 6 bases at V and 4 bases at J; junction bases unmatched: 7. The CDR3 is made up of 15 amino acids. The CDR3 DNA follows: TGTGCCATCAGCGGGACAGGGGGGTCGGGCACTGAAGCTTTCTTT. This codes for CAISGTGGSGTEAFF.

This clonotype was picked up a small number of times. This rearrangement joins TRBV4-1 to TRBJ2-5; D perhaps matches TRBD2 (6 bases). Germline V CDR1 and CDR2: MGHRA, YSYEKL. The CDR3 runs 14 residues. Trimming took 2 bases from V and 7 from J, leaving 14 bases between them. The CDR3 sequence: CASSQTGLQWTQYF. CDR3 DNA sequence: TGCGCCAGCAGCCAAACGGGACTCCAATGGACCCAGTACTTC.

This clonotype occurred many times. The chain's CDR3 is CASSFEGGMAETQYF. CDR3 DNA: TGTGCCAGCAGCTTCGAGGGCGGGATGGCAGAGACCCAGTACTTC. The chain is built from TRBV5-4 and TRBJ2-5; a possible D gene is TRBD2 (6 bases). V was shortened by 2 bases and J by 4 bases, with 15 bases between the two germline ends. CDR1 and CDR2 (germline): SGHNT, YYREEE (reference sequence). This CDR3 spans 15 amino acids.

The genes are TRBV10-3 and TRBJ2-6; no firm D call. Germline values: CDR1 ENHRY, CDR2 SYGVKD. Trimming removed 4 bases from V and 0 bases from J, with 10 bases in between. CDR3 length: 16 residues. CDR3 amino acids: CAISALKSSGANVLTF. The CDR3, as DNA: TGTGCCATCAGTGCGCTAAAGAGCTCTGGGGCCAACGTCCTGACTTTC.

This clonotype was seen a few times. The V gene is TRBV7-9, the J gene TRBJ2-3; D is possibly TRBD2 (5 bases). The CDR3 loop spans 12 amino acids. The germline V and J ends were trimmed by 5 bases and 5 bases, with 8 bases remaining between them. CDR1 is SEHNR, CDR2 FQNEAQ, per germline (reference sequence). This chain's CDR3 is CASSRTRDTQYF. As DNA, the CDR3 is TGTGCCAGCAGCCGAACTAGAGATACGCAGTATTTT.